This entry lists 7 T cell receptor beta chains sequenced from one sample in a study of shared clonotypes between healthy human individuals. Only in-frame clones appear in the TCRdb table, and some are missing; sequencing was by immunoSEQ multiplex PCR. The table records 1.5 million to 2.5 million clones, roughly 94% of them present only once. Terminally differentiated effector memory CD45RA+ cells were excluded from the naive CD8 cells, which were CD45RO-negative and positively selected for CCR7. Sequencing was carried out using naive CD8+ T cells sorted from blood. The receptors were sampled from a man younger than 35 in good health.

Worth noting for this clone: One junction end does not reproduce the germline sequence, and a read error may be involved. J is TRBJ2-7 and V is TRBV5-8, with D perhaps matching TRBD1 (6 bases). CDR3 size: 16 residues. Germline-derived CDR1 and CDR2 are SGHTS and YDEGEE. The CDR3 coding sequence is TGTGCCGGCAGCTCGGACAGAGGCCTGTTTACCTACGAGCAGTACTTC. Protein sequence: CAGSSDRGLFTYEQYF.

The chain carries TRBV30 and TRBJ2-1; no clear D gene. The CDR3 spans 14 residues. CDR1 and CDR2 (germline): GTSNPN, SVGIG (reference sequence). The ends were cut back, 7 bases at V and 0 bases at J, with 13 bases in the middle. The CDR3 region has the DNA TGTGCCTCACAAAGTGGGAACTCCTACAATGAGCAGTTCTTC. It translates to CASQSGNSYNEQFF. The full variable domain, in which reference TRBV30 and TRBJ2-1 provide the parts outside the CDR3, is SQTIHQWPATLVQPVGSPLSLECTVEGTSNPNLYWYRQAAGRGLQLLFYSVGIGQISSEVPQNLSASRPQDRQFILSSKKLLLSDSGFYLCASQSGNSYNEQFFGPGTRLTVL.

The chain combines TRBV27 with TRBJ2-7, with TRBD2 matching over 7 bases. J lost 3 bases, V lost 6 bases, and 8 bases had no gene match. Germline V gene lookup returns CDR1 MNHEY and CDR2 SMNVEV (reference sequence). The CDR3 sequence is 14 residues long. The CDR3 is CASSQLAIGYEQYF. CDR3 DNA sequence: TGTGCCAGCAGCCAACTAGCGATCGGCTACGAGCAGTACTTC.

This chain uses TRBV12-5 with TRBJ1-5; D call uncertain. CDR1 is LGHNT, CDR2 FRNRAP, per germline. Trimming shortened V by 5 bases and J by 3 bases, and 11 bases separated the two germline ends. CDR3 length: 14 amino acids. CDR3 residues: CASGPDGFNQPQHF. CDR3 nucleotides: TGTGCTAGTGGTCCGGACGGCTTCAATCAGCCCCAGCATTTT. Filled out from reference TRBV12-5 and TRBJ1-5, the complete variable domain reads DARVTQTPRHKVTEMGQEVTMRCQPILGHNTVFWYRQTMMQGLELLAYFRNRAPLDDSGMPKDRFSAEMPDATLATLKIQPSEPRDSAVYFCASGPDGFNQPQHFGDGTRLSIL.

The chain combines TRBV10-1 with TRBJ2-2; D uncertain. Germline loops: CDR1 WNHNN, CDR2 SYGVQD (reference sequence). Trimming left V 6 bases short and J 2 bases short, with 4 bases between. The CDR3 is 12 amino acids. CDR3 in amino acids: CASSLNTGELFF. The CDR3 coding sequence is TGCGCCAGCAGCCTAAACACCGGGGAGCTGTTTTTT.

This clone appeared a single time. This rearrangement joins TRBV11-2 to TRBJ2-5, with D possibly TRBD1 on 6 matching bases. V was pared by 7 bases and J by 5 bases, with 20 bases between. The germline V gene has CDR1 SGHAT and CDR2 FQNNGV. This CDR3 is built from 15 residues. DNA of the CDR3: TGTGCCAGCAACATAGAGGGGGTGACACCCGAGACCCAGTACTTC. Translating it yields CASNIEGVTPETQYF.

The chain carries TRBV2 and TRBJ1-2, with 8 bases lining up with TRBD1. J gave up 6 bases and V 2 bases, and 11 bases lay outside the gene matches. The length of the CDR3 is 16 residues. Germline V gene data show CDR1 as SNHLY and CDR2 as FYNNEI. CDR3: CASSEILAGGANGYTF. In nucleotides, the CDR3 is TGTGCCAGCAGTGAAATCCTTGCAGGGGGCGCGAATGGCTACACCTTC.